This TCR beta chain was obtained from a study of T cells in Graves' hyperthyroidism and ophthalmopathy. TCR beta CDR3 sequences were amplified from RNA transcripts. HTBI primers were used for first-round RT-PCR of the TCR CDR3. TCRdb recomputed calls from the multiplex PCR reads with MiXCR, one row per CDR3 protein. This table has around 700,000 distinct CDR3 sequences, over 15% appearing once. The V end lost 4 bases, the J end lost 5 bases, and 14 bases lay between the germline ends. Germline lookup yields CDR1 SGHVS and CDR2 FQNEAQ. The length of the CDR3 is 14 residues. Overall study findings and caveats: Among clonotypes expanded in thyroid above 0.001, most were also found in blood.

This clonotype was seen at least ten times. Antigen unknown. Sequencing was carried out using blood. J is TRBJ1-1 and V is TRBV7-8, with D tentatively TRBD1 (6 bases). This TCR was recovered from a woman in her forties or fifties with Graves' hyperthyroidism that later progressed to Graves' ophthalmopathy. The CDR3 here is CASSSLTGATEAFF. The CDR3 DNA reads TGTGCCAGCAGCTCCTTGACGGGGGCGACTGAAGCTTTCTTT.